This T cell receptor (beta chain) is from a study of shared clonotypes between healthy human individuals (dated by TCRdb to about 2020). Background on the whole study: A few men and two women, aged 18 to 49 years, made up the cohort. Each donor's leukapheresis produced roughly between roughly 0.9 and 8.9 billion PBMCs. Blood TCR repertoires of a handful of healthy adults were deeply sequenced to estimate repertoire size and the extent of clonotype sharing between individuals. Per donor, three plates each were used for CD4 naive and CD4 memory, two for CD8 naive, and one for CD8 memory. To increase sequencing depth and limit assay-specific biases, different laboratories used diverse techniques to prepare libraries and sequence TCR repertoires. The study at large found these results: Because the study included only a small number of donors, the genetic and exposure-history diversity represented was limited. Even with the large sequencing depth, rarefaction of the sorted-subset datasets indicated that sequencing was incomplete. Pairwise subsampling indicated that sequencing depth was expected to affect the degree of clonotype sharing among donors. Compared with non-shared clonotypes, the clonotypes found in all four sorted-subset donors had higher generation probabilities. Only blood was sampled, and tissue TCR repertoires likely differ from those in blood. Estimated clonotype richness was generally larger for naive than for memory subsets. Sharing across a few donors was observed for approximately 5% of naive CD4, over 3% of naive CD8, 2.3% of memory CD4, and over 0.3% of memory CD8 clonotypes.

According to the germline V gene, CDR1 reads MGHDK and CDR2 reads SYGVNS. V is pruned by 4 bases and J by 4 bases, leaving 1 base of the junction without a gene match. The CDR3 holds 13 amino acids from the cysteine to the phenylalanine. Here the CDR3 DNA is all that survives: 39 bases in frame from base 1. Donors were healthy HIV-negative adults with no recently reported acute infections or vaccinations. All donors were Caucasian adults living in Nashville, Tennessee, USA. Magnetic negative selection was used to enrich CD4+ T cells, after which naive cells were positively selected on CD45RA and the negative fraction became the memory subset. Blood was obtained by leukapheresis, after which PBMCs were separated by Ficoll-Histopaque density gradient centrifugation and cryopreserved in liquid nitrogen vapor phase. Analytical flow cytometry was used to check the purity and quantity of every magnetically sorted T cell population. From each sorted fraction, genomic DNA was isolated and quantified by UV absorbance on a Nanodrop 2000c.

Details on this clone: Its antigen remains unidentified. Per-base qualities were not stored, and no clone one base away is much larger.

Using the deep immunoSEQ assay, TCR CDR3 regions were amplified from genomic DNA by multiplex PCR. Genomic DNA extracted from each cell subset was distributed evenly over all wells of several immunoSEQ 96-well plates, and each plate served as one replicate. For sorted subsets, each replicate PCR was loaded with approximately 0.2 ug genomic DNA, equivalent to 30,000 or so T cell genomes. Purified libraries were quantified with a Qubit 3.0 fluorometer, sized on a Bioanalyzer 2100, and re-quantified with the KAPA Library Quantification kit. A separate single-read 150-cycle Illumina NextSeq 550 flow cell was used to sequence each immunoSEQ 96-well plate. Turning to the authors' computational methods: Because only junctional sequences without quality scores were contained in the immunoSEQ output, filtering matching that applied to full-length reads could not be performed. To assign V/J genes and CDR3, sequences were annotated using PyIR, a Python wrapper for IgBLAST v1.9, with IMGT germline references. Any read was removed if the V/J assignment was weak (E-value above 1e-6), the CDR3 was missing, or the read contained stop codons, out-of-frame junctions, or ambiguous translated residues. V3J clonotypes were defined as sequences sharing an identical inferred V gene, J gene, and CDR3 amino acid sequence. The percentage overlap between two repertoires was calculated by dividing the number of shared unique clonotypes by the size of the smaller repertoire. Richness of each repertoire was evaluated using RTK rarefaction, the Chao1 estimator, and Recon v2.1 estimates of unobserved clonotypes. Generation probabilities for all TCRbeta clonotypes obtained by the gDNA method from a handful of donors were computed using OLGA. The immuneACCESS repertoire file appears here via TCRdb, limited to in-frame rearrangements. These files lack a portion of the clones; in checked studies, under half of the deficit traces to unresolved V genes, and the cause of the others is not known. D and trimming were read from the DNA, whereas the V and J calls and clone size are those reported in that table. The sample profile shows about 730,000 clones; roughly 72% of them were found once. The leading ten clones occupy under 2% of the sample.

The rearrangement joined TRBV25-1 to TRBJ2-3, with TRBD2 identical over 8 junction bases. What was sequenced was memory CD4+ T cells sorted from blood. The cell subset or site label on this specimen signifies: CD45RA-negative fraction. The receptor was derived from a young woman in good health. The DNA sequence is TGTGCCAGCAGTGGAGCGGGAGCAGATACGCAGTATTTT. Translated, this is CASSGAGADTQYF.